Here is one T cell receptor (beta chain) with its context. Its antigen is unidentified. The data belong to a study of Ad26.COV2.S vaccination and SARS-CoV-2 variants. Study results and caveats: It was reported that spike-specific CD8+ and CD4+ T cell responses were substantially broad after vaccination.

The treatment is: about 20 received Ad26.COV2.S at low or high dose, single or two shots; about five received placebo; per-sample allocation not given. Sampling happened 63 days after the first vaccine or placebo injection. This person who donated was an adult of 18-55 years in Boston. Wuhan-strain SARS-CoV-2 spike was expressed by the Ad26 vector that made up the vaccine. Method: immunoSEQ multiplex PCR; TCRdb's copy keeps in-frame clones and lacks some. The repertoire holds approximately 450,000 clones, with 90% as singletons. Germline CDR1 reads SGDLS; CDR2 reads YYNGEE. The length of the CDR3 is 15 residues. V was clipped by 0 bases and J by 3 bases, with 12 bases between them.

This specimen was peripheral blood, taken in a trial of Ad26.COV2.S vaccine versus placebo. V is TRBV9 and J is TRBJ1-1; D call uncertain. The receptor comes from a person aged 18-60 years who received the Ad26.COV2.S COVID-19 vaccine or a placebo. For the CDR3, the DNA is TGTGCCAGCAGCGTAGTGGAGGGATGGGACACTGAAGCTTTCTTT. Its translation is CASSVVEGWDTEAFF.